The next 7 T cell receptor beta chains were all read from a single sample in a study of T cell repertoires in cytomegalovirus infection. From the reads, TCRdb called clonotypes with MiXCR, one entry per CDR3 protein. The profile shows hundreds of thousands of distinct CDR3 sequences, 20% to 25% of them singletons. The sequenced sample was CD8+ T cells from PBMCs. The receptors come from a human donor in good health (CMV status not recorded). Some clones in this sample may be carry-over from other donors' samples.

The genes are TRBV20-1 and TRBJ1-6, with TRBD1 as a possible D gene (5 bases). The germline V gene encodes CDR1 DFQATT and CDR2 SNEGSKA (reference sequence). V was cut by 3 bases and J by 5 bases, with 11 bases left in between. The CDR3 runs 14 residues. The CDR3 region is CSAREGLNNSPLHF. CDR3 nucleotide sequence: TGCAGTGCTAGGGAGGGACTGAATAATTCACCCCTCCACTTT.

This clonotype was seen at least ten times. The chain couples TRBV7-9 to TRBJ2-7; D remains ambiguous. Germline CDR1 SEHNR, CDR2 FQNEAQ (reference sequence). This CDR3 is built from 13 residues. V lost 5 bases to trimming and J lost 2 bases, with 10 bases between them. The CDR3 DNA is TGTGCCAGCAGCCTAGGGTCTGCCTACGAGCAGTACTTC. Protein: CASSLGSAYEQYF.

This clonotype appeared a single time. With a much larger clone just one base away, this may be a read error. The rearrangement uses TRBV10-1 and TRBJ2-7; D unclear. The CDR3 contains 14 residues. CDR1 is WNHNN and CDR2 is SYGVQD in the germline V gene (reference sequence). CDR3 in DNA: TGCGCCAACAGTTTCGCTCCTGGCCCCTACGAGCAGTACTTC. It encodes CANSFAPGPYEQYF.

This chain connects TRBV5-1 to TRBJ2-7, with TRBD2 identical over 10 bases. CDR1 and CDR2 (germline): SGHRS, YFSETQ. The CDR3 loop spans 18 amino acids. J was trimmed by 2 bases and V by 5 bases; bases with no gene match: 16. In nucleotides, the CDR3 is TGCGCCAGCAGACGGAGCCCCTCTAGCGGGGGAAGACCCTACGAGCAGTACGTC. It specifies CASRRSPSSGGRPYEQYV.

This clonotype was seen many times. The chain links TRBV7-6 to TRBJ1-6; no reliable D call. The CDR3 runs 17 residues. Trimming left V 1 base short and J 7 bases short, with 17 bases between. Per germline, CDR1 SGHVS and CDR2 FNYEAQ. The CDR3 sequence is CASSLERADVGNSPLHF. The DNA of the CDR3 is TGTGCCAGCAGCTTAGAAAGAGCTGACGTTGGAAATTCACCCCTCCACTTT.

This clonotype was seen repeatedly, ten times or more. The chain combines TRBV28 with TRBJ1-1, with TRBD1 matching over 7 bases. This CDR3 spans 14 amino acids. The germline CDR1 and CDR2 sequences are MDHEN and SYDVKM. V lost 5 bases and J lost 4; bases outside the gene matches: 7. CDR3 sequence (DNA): TGTGCCAGCAGTCCAAGGACAGGAGGCACTGAAGCTTTCTTT. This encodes CASSPRTGGTEAFF.

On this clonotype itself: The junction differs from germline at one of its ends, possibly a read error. The chain's CDR3 is CASNLVVEGRETQYF. The CDR3 nucleotides are TGCGCCAGCAACTTGGTGGTGGAGGGCCGAGAGACCCAGTACTTC. The chain joins TRBV5-1 to TRBJ2-5; the D gene is possibly TRBD2 (6 bases). From germline, CDR1 is SGHRS and CDR2 YFSETQ. The CDR3 has 15 amino acids.